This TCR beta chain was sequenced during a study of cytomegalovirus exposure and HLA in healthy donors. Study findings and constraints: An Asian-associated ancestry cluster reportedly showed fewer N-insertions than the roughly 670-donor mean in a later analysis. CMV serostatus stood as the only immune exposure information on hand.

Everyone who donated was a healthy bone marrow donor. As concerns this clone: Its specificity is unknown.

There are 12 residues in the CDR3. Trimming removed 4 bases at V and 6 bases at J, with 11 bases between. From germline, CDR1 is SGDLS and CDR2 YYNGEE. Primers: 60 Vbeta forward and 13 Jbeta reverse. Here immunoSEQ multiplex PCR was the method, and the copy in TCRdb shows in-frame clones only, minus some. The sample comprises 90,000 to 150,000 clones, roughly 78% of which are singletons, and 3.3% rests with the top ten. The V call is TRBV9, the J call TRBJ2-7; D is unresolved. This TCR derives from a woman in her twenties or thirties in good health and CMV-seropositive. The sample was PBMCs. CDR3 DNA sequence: TGTGCCAGCAGCCCCCAAGGCGGCGAGCAGTACTTC. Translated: CASSPQGGEQYF.